The rows below give T cell receptor beta chains drawn from one sample of a study of CD8 T cells in Susac syndrome. MiXCR, run by TCRdb on the immunoSEQ multiplex PCR reads, gives a single entry per CDR3 protein. The table has 150,000 to 190,000 distinct CDR3 sequences, roughly 94% seen once. The sequencing input was CD8+ T cells from PBMCs. These TCRs come from a human donor with multiple sclerosis. Each CDR3 is given with its conserved first and last residue. D genes are given only for firm matches. For some rows the clone size is stated as once, few or many, or as a class when expanded; others skip it.

d_call j_call clone_size v_call cdr3_nt cdr3_aa
. TRBJ1-6 . TRBV4-1 TGCGCCAGCTCAAAATCAGGGGACGGGAGCTCCTATAATTCACCCCTCCACTTT CASSKSGDGSSYNSPLHF
. TRBJ2-7 . TRBV15 TGTGCCACCAGCAACAATAACGAGCAGTACTTC CATSNNNEQYF
. TRBJ2-1 . TRBV14 TGTGCCAGCAGCCTTTGGACCCTCCCTTCGGATGAGCAGTTCTTC CASSLWTLPSDEQFF
TRBD1 TRBJ2-7 . TRBV14 TGTGCCAGCAGCCTCCGGGACAGGGGACTTTACGAGCAGTACTTC CASSLRDRGLYEQYF
. TRBJ1-5 once TRBV20-1 TGCAGTGTCGGGGGAAGCAATCAGCCCCAGCATTTT CSVGGSNQPQHF
. TRBJ1-6 . TRBV14 TGTGCCAGCAGGAGCAGGGGTGATTCACCCCTCCACTTT CASRSRGDSPLHF
. TRBJ2-3 . TRBV7-9 TGTGCCAGCAGCCCTCCCCAATCAGATACGCAGTATTTT CASSPPQSDTQYF
. TRBJ2-4 . TRBV25-1 TGTGCCAGCAGTGATGCGTTAGCCAAAAACATTCAGTACTTC CASSDALAKNIQYF
. TRBJ1-2 once TRBV5-6 TGTGCCAGCAGCTTTCCCGGGGATCGACTCTATGGCTACACCTTC CASSFPGDRLYGYTF
. TRBJ2-6 . TRBV6-4 TGTGCCAGCAGCGAAGGACAGTCTGGGGCCAACGTCCTGACTTTC CASSEGQSGANVLTF
. TRBJ2-1 few TRBV28 TGTGCCAGCAGTCCTGACCGGAGCTCCTACAATGAGCAGTTCTTC CASSPDRSSYNEQFF